The T cell receptor (beta chain) under discussion was sequenced for a study of cytomegalovirus exposure and HLA in healthy donors. Regarding the study as a whole: Most TCR sequences were seen very rarely across donors, but some public TCRs occurred in many. Cytomegalovirus association was assigned to more than 150 TCR beta chains.

Per germline, CDR1 SEHNR and CDR2 FQNEAQ (reference sequence). The CDR3 runs to 14 residues. J gave up 8 bases and V 4 bases, and 6 bases lay outside the gene matches. Clones were sequenced by immunoSEQ multiplex PCR, and TCRdb holds only the in-frame ones, with some missing. The data show some 180,000 clones, 81% seen once. Separate from the roughly 730-subject first cohort, the roughly 130-subject validation cohort was the one that the donors belonged to. With regard to this clone: Its target is not known.

The V gene is TRBV7-9, the J gene TRBJ2-4; 9 nucleotides agree with TRBD1. Sequencing input: PBMCs. The TCR originated in a woman in her 30s in good health and CMV-seronegative. CDR3 in amino acids: CASSSPGQGDIQYF. Written as DNA, the CDR3 is TGTGCCAGCAGCTCTCCGGGACAGGGAGACATTCAGTACTTC.